Below, 27 T cell receptor beta chains from the same sample are listed, as sequenced in a study of regulatory T cells in long-lasting Graves disease. Time point given: newly diagnosed GD, antithyroid drugs for less than 3 months. Scientists built the TCR library using RNA that was extracted from PBMCs. With iRepertoire HTBI primers and Arm-PCR of CDR3 regions, TCR beta libraries were built. TCRdb fed the multiplex PCR reads into MiXCR, producing one record per CDR3 protein. The profile shows about 310,000 distinct CDR3 sequences, approximately 20% of them singletons. The sample consisted of peripheral blood mononuclear cells (PBMCs), taken at new diagnosis, from a patient treated with antithyroid drugs. The receptor source for this set is a female donor with Graves disease.

The table lists this clonotype with many counts. V is TRBV12-3 or TRBV12-4 and J is TRBJ2-1; no clear D gene. Trimming left V 3 bases short and J 9 bases short, with 15 bases between. The CDR3 extends over 14 amino acids. Here the CDR3 DNA reads TGTGCCAGCAGTTTTACGGCGCTCGCCGGTGAGCAGTTCTTC. Translating gives CASSFTALAGEQFF.

This clonotype has a count of ten or more. The rearrangement uses TRBV19 and TRBJ1-1; weak D call: TRBD1 (6 bases). Germline V CDR1 and CDR2: LNHDA, SQIVND (reference sequence). The CDR3 length is 12 residues. Trimming shortened V by 7 bases and J by 8 bases, and 14 bases separated the two germline ends. In DNA form, the CDR3 reads TGTGCCAGTATCCTCAGGGGACAAGAAGCTTTCTTT. As protein: CASILRGQEAFF.

The chain is built from TRBV5-1 and TRBJ2-1; 8 nucleotides line up with TRBD2. CDR1 SGHRS and CDR2 YFSETQ come from the germline V gene. V lost 4 bases and J lost 2; bases outside the gene matches: 8. The CDR3 totals 16 residues. The CDR3 bases are TGCGCCAGCAGCCCCCTCCCAGCGGGAGCCTACAATGAGCAGTTCTTC. Amino acids: CASSPLPAGAYNEQFF.

There are many counts of this clonotype. The chain is built from TRBV24-1 and TRBJ2-3; D may match TRBD1 or TRBD2 (5 bases each). From germline, CDR1 is KGHDR and CDR2 SFDVKD. CDR3 length: 18 amino acids. The V gene lost 2 bases and the J gene lost 4 bases, with 21 bases spanning the gap. This chain's CDR3 is CATSDSYPGTTSPDTQYF. CDR3 in DNA: TGTGCCACCAGTGATTCCTACCCCGGGACGACGAGCCCAGATACGCAGTATTTT.

This clonotype was found many times. This chain connects TRBV30 to TRBJ1-1; no reliable D call. CDR3 length: 13 amino acids. V dropped 0 bases and J dropped 5 bases, with 10 bases sitting between them. The germline V gene has CDR1 GTSNPN and CDR2 SVGIG (reference sequence). CDR3 residues: CAWSVSGGTEAFF. In DNA form, the CDR3 reads TGTGCCTGGAGTGTCAGTGGAGGGACTGAAGCTTTCTTT.

A note on this clonotype: A much larger clone differs by one base, so this may be a read error. The J gene is TRBJ2-5, the V gene TRBV4-1, with 9 nucleotides matching TRBD2. The CDR3 is 18 residues long. Germline assignment: CDR1 MGHRA and CDR2 YSYEKL. The CDR3 here is CASSQGLAGIWAQEPQYF. CDR3 bases: TGCGCCAGCAGCCAAGGGCTAGCGGGAATCTGGGCCCAAGAGCCCCAGTACTTC.

Many counts were recorded for this clonotype. The V gene is TRBV3-1, the J gene TRBJ2-1; D uncertain. V lost 1 base and J 5 bases, leaving 6 bases between the germline ends. Germline V gene lookup returns CDR1 LGHDT and CDR2 YNNKEL (reference sequence). The CDR3 has 13 amino acids. CDR3 loop: CASSQAKNNEQFF. Here the CDR3 DNA reads TGTGCCAGCAGCCAAGCCAAGAACAATGAGCAGTTCTTC.

This clonotype turned up a few times. The genes are TRBV6-1 and TRBJ2-1; 8 bases line up with TRBD1. The CDR3 spans 13 residues. From germline, CDR1 is MNHNS and CDR2 SASEGT. After removal of 4 bases from V and 9 bases from J, the junction contained 5 bases not matched to a gene. The chain's CDR3 is CASSVNRGIEQFF. CDR3 sequence (DNA): TGTGCCAGCAGTGTAAACAGGGGGATTGAGCAGTTCTTC.

This clonotype was recorded many times. The chain couples TRBV11-3 to TRBJ2-2; no clear D. Per germline, CDR1 SGHNT and CDR2 YENEEA. Trimming took off 5 bases at V and 0 bases at J, with 7 bases between the two ends. CDR3 length: 14 amino acids. In DNA form, the CDR3 reads TGTGCCAGCAGCCACGGGCCGAACACCGGGGAGCTGTTTTTT. This codes for CASSHGPNTGELFF. Looking up the rest from reference TRBV11-3 and TRBJ2-2 gives the full variable domain: EAGVVQSPRYKIIEKKQPVAFWCNPISGHNTLYWYLQNLGQGPELLIRYENEEAVDDSQLPKDRFSAERLKGVDSTLKIQPAELGDSAVYLCASSHGPNTGELFFGEGSRLTVL.

The sample holds many counts of this clonotype. The chain carries TRBV7-9 and TRBJ2-7; a weak D match, TRBD2 (5 bases). Trimming pared 5 bases from V and 2 bases from J, leaving 22 bases between. CDR1 and CDR2 (germline): SEHNR, FQNEAQ (reference sequence). This CDR3 is built from 17 residues. CDR3 coding DNA: TGTGCCAGCAGCCGCGGCGGAATGAGGGAGCTCCCCTACGAGCAGTACTTC. Its translation is CASSRGGMRELPYEQYF.

This clonotype appeared a few times. The chain uses TRBV18 and TRBJ2-3, with TRBD2 identical over 13 bases. CDR3 length equals 16 residues. The germline CDR1 and CDR2 sequences are KGHSH and LQKENI. The V segment lost 6 bases and the J segment 1 base; nucleotides outside the gene matches: 4. In DNA form, the CDR3 reads TGTGCCAGCTCCCGCACTAGCGGGAGGGGCACAGATACGCAGTATTTT. It is translated as CASSRTSGRGTDTQYF.

This clonotype was recorded many times. This sequence joins TRBV27 and TRBJ2-1; D possibly corresponds to TRBD2 (6 bases). The germline V gene has CDR1 MNHEY and CDR2 SMNVEV (reference sequence). The CDR3 length is 17 residues. Trimming removed 5 bases from V and 4 bases from J, with 21 bases in between. The CDR3 nucleotides read TGTGCCAGCAGTCCAGGGACCGCTTGGGGGGTATACAATGAGCAGTTCTTC. As protein: CASSPGTAWGVYNEQFF.

The V and J genes are TRBV5-1 and TRBJ2-7; 9 bases align to TRBD2. This CDR3 is 14 amino acids long. Germline lookup yields CDR1 SGHRS and CDR2 YFSETQ. V dropped 3 bases and J dropped 5; count of bases not matched to a gene: 6. CDR3: CASSYSGSKHEQYF. CDR3 DNA sequence: TGCGCCAGCAGCTATAGCGGGAGCAAACACGAGCAGTACTTC.

This clonotype was seen many times. The V and J genes are TRBV6-1 and TRBJ2-2; 8 bases map to TRBD2. There are 17 residues in the CDR3. Germline lookup yields CDR1 MNHNS and CDR2 SASEGT. V dropped 6 bases and J dropped 1; count of bases not matched to a gene: 10. CDR3 loop: CASSALGLAVNTGELFF. The CDR3 coding sequence is TGTGCCAGCAGCGCACTTGGACTAGCTGTGAACACCGGGGAGCTGTTTTTT.

For this clonotype: A much larger clone differs by one base, so this may be a read error. The rearrangement joins TRBV7-8 to TRBJ2-1; 8 bases are shared with TRBD2. Germline trimming cut 5 bases from V and 10 bases from J; bases unmatched to any gene: 16. The CDR3 length is 16 residues. The germline V gene has CDR1 SGHVS and CDR2 FQNEAQ. In DNA form, the CDR3 reads TGTGCCAGCAGCATTAACTCCGGGACTAGTAAGTACGAGCAGTTCTTC. This gives the protein CASSINSGTSKYEQFF.

This clonotype has only a few counts. This chain joins TRBV30 and TRBJ2-1, with TRBD2 identical over 7 bases. Looked up from germline, CDR1 is GTSNPN and CDR2 is SVGIG (reference sequence). The CDR3 is 14 residues long. V dropped 5 bases and J dropped 4; count of bases not matched to a gene: 8. CDR3 in DNA: TGTGCCTGGGCTCAGGGACTATCTTACAATGAGCAGTTCTTC. Its protein product is CAWAQGLSYNEQFF.

This clonotype was found many times. J is TRBJ2-7 and V is TRBV14, with TRBD2 identical over 7 bases. The CDR3 length is 18 residues. V was pared by 1 base and J by 2 bases, with 14 bases of the junction left unmatched. CDR1 and CDR2 (germline): SGHDN, FVKESK. This chain's CDR3 is CASSQGLGGRASPYEQYF. The CDR3 DNA sequence: TGTGCCAGCAGCCAAGGTCTAGGTGGGAGGGCCTCTCCCTACGAGCAGTACTTC.

This clonotype was recorded many times. The CDR3 here is CASSLTQGSQETQYF. CDR3 coding DNA: TGTGCCAGCAGCCTTACCCAGGGGAGCCAAGAGACCCAGTACTTC. The rearrangement uses TRBV11-2 and TRBJ2-5; D is possibly TRBD1 (6 bases). CDR1 SGHAT and CDR2 FQNNGV come from the germline V gene. The V gene lost 5 bases and the J gene lost 1 base, with 14 bases spanning the gap. This CDR3 has 15 amino acids.

This clonotype was counted at least ten times. V and J are TRBV9 and TRBJ1-4; the D is unclear. Germline loops: CDR1 SGDLS, CDR2 YYNGEE. Trimming took off 3 bases at V and 8 bases at J, with 17 bases between the two ends. The CDR3 runs 15 residues. The CDR3 loop reads CASSAGRTTEEKLFF. The CDR3 coding sequence is TGTGCCAGCAGCGCCGGACGGACGACGGAGGAAAAACTGTTTTTT.

This clonotype was observed at least ten times. The chain employs TRBV3-1 and TRBJ2-2; no definite D call. Germline CDR1 is LGHDT and CDR2 is YNNKEL (reference sequence). The length of the CDR3 is 13 residues. V was clipped by 5 bases and J by 6 bases, with 10 bases between them. The CDR3 nucleotides are TGTGCCAGCAGCGACGCCGGCGCCGGGGAGCTGTTTTTT. It encodes CASSDAGAGELFF. Combining the CDR3 with reference TRBV3-1 and TRBJ2-2 gives the whole variable domain DTAVSQTPKYLVTQMGNDKSIKCEQNLGHDTMYWYKQDSKKFLKIMFSYNNKELIINETVPNRFSPKSPDKAHLNLHINSLELGDSAVYFCASSDAGAGELFFGEGSRLTVL.

This clonotype showed up just once. A far more abundant clone sits one base away, making this likely a read error. V usage is TRBV6-5 and J usage is TRBJ2-1, with 9 bases identical to TRBD2. The CDR3 is 21 amino acids. Germline assignment: CDR1 MNHEY and CDR2 SVGAGI. This CDR3 is CDSSYPEGAGGLLSSYNEQFF. CDR3 DNA: TGTGACAGCAGTTACCCGGAGGGGGCGGGAGGGCTGCTGAGCTCCTACAATGAGCAGTTCTTC.

V gene TRBV10-3 combines with J gene TRBJ2-1; TRBD1 might be the D (6 bases). Looked up from germline, CDR1 is ENHRY and CDR2 is SYGVKD. V was shortened by 0 bases and J by 5 bases, with 11 bases between the two germline ends. This CDR3 is 15 amino acids long. In nucleotides, the CDR3 is TGTGCCATCAGTGAGTCCGGGACAACCCACAATGAGCAGTTCTTC. Translated: CAISESGTTHNEQFF.

This sequence joins TRBV12-3 or TRBV12-4 and TRBJ2-3, with 11 nucleotides matching TRBD2. This CDR3 contains 15 residues. V trimming: 5 bases; J trimming: 7 bases; junction bases outside the gene matches: 8. This CDR3 is CASSPLAGVGNTQYF. CDR3 sequence (DNA): TGTGCCAGCAGTCCACTAGCGGGAGTGGGAAATACGCAGTATTTT.

The table lists this clonotype with many counts. This chain connects TRBV11-2 to TRBJ2-7; 8 nucleotides agree with TRBD2. This CDR3 is built from 14 residues. Germline V gene sequence: CDR1 SGHAT, CDR2 FQNNGV. The ends lost 5 bases at V and 0 bases at J; junction bases unmatched: 3. The DNA for the CDR3 is TGTGCCAGCAGCCGGGGGGGGAGCTCCTACGAGCAGTACTTC. It encodes CASSRGGSSYEQYF.

This clonotype was picked up many times. This rearrangement joins TRBV5-5 to TRBJ2-7; possible D gene TRBD2, 5 bases. The V gene lost 5 bases and the J gene lost 1 base, with 13 bases spanning the gap. Germline V gives CDR1 SGHKS, CDR2 YYEKEE (reference sequence). This CDR3 is built from 14 residues. The CDR3 DNA reads TGTGCCAGCAGTCTAGGCCGGGGATCCTACGAGCAGTACTTC. This sequence encodes CASSLGRGSYEQYF. The full variable domain, with the rest looked up from reference TRBV5-5 and TRBJ2-7, is DAGVTQSPTHLIKTRGQQVTLRCSPISGHKSVSWYQQVLGQGPQFIFQYYEKEERGRGNFPDRFSARQFPNYSSELNVNALLLGDSALYLCASSLGRGSYEQYFGPGTRLTVT.

The genes are TRBV5-1 and TRBJ1-1, with TRBD1 identical over 7 bases. In germline, CDR1 is SGHRS, CDR2 YFSETQ. Germline trimming cut 0 bases from V and 6 bases from J; bases unmatched to any gene: 8. The CDR3 totals 15 residues. CDR3 sequence reads: CASSLGQGTVSEAFF. The DNA for the CDR3 is TGCGCCAGCAGCTTGGGACAGGGAACCGTTTCTGAAGCTTTCTTT.

The CDR3 reads CASSIQGGEAFF. CDR3 coding DNA: TGTGCCAGTTCTATACAGGGGGGTGAAGCTTTCTTT. V and J are TRBV19 and TRBJ1-1; the match to TRBD1 covers 8 bases. The CDR3 consists of 12 residues. The germline V gene encodes CDR1 LNHDA and CDR2 SQIVND (reference sequence). The V gene end was trimmed by 8 bases and the J gene end by 7 bases; junction bases not matched to a gene: 6.